The rows below give T cell receptor beta chains drawn from one sample of a study of blood T cell repertoires in COVID-19. The protocol was immunoSEQ multiplex PCR, while the TCRdb copy is restricted to in-frame clones and leaves out a portion. Of 100,000 to 120,000 clones in the sample, just under 90% are singletons; the top ten hold 4.6%. The sample was peripheral blood. The receptors here all came from a woman aged 50 to 65 with acute or convalescent COVID-19. CDR3s include the opening cysteine and the closing phenylalanine or tryptophan. A D gene is named only where the DNA matches it firmly. Not all rows give a size; the values are once, few, many and, for expanded clones, a class.

cdr3_nt cdr3_aa v_call d_call clone_size j_call
TGTGCCAGCAGCTTGTTTGCGGCTAGCAATCAGCCCCAGCATTTT CASSLFAASNQPQHF TRBV5-8 - - TRBJ1-5
TGTGCCAGCAGCGTAGTAGGGGAAGGGGACACCATATATTTT CASSVVGEGDTIYF TRBV9 - - TRBJ1-3
TGTGCCAGCAGCTTAGCGGAGACTTACAATGAGCAGTTCTTC CASSLAETYNEQFF TRBV7-2 - - TRBJ2-1
TGTGCCAGCAGTAACCCCACGGACAGCACCTACGAGCAGTACTTC CASSNPTDSTYEQYF TRBV27 - - TRBJ2-7
TGTGCCAGCAGCAAGGACAGTACTAGCACAGATACGCAGTATTTT CASSKDSTSTDTQYF TRBV7-9 - - TRBJ2-3
TGTGCCAGCAGCCAAGCTATTGGAGGTTTCACTGAAGCTTTCTTT CASSQAIGGFTEAFF TRBV14 - - TRBJ1-1
TGCGCCAGCAGCTTGGGGGCCACGGGCACAGATACGCAGTATTTT CASSLGATGTDTQYF TRBV5-1 - - TRBJ2-3
TGTGCCAGCAGCTTTGCTCCAGGGGGTGATGAAAAACTGTTTTTT CASSFAPGGDEKLFF TRBV11-2 TRBD1 - TRBJ1-4
TGTGCCAGCAGCCGCCTTGGGGCAGCTGCTTTCTTT CASSRLGAAAFF TRBV3-1/TRBV3-2 - - TRBJ1-1
TGTGCCAGTAGTTGGGACAGCTCCTACGAGCAGTACTTC CASSWDSSYEQYF TRBV19 TRBD1 - TRBJ2-7
TGTGCCAGCAGCGATCTGACAGGGGGCCACGAGCAGTACTTC CASSDLTGGHEQYF TRBV7-9 TRBD1 - TRBJ2-7
TGTGCCACCGGACAGGGGCTAGAACAGCCCCAGCATTTT CATGQGLEQPQHF TRBV10-3 TRBD1 - TRBJ1-5
TGTGCCAGCAGTAGGCGGGGGCGAGGGGGCACCGGGGAGCTGTTTTTT CASSRRGRGGTGELFF TRBV28 - once TRBJ2-2
TGTGCCATCAGTGTCACCGGGACTAGCGGGAAGAATGAGCAGTTCTTC CAISVTGTSGKNEQFF TRBV10-3 TRBD2 - TRBJ2-1
TGTGCCAGCAGCCAAGACAGTTACTATGGCTACACCTTC CASSQDSYYGYTF TRBV5-4 - - TRBJ1-2
TGTGCCAGCAGTCCCCCGACTGATTCCTACGAGCAGTACTTC CASSPPTDSYEQYF TRBV27 - - TRBJ2-7
TGTGCCAGCTCACCTCCGGGACAGGGGGGAAATTCACCCCTCCACTTT CASSPPGQGGNSPLHF TRBV18 TRBD1 - TRBJ1-6
TGTGCCAGCAGCGACGAACGCAGGGATCACACCGGGGAGCTGTTTTTT CASSDERRDHTGELFF TRBV7-9 - - TRBJ2-2
TGTGCCATCAGTGATGGGAGCCGCTACGAGCAGTACTTC CAISDGSRYEQYF TRBV10-3 - - TRBJ2-7
TGTGCCATCAGTGATTCAGGACAGAGTAGCTCCTACGAGCAGTACTTC CAISDSGQSSSYEQYF TRBV10-3 - once TRBJ2-7
TGTGCCAGCAGCTTAATGCGGGGGGGCAGAGAGACCCAGTACTTC CASSLMRGGRETQYF TRBV11-1 TRBD2 - TRBJ2-5
TGTGCCAGCAGCTTCGGGGCGAGCCCGGGGGGGAATGAGCAGTTCTTC CASSFGASPGGNEQFF TRBV7-2 TRBD2 - TRBJ2-1
TGTGCCAGCAGCTTAGGATGGGTGAGAAACAGAAGGAACACTGAAGCTTTCTTT CASSLGWVRNRRNTEAFF TRBV7-8 - - TRBJ1-1
TGTGCCAGCAGCGTTACAGGGGGGACTGAAGCTTTCTTT CASSVTGGTEAFF TRBV9 TRBD1 - TRBJ1-1
TGTGCCTGGACCCTGACAGGGGAAAAACTGTTTTTT CAWTLTGEKLFF TRBV30 TRBD1 - TRBJ1-4
TGTGCCAGCAGTACCCCTGGGGCGTCATCCTACAATGAGCAGTTCTTC CASSTPGASSYNEQFF TRBV28 - - TRBJ2-1
TGCGCCAGCAGCCAAGAGGGGACAGGGCCGCATAGTAACACTGAAGCTTTCTTT CASSQEGTGPHSNTEAFF TRBV4-1 TRBD1 - TRBJ1-1
TGTGCCAGCAGTTACGGGCAGGTCTCTAACTATGGCTACACCTTC CASSYGQVSNYGYTF TRBV6-5 - - TRBJ1-2
TGTGCCAGCAGTTCCCCAAGGGTAGCGGGAGGGCGCACCGGGGAGCTGTTTTTT CASSSPRVAGGRTGELFF TRBV27 TRBD2 - TRBJ2-2
TGTGCCAGCAGCCCGGGGTTTAGCAATCAGCCCCAGCATTTT CASSPGFSNQPQHF TRBV6-5 - once TRBJ1-5
TGTGCCAGCAGCTTGTCACAGGATCAGCCCCAGCATTTT CASSLSQDQPQHF TRBV7-2 - - TRBJ1-5
TGTGCCAGTAGTATGAGTAGGGGCGCTCTTGGCAATCAGCCCCAGCATTTT CASSMSRGALGNQPQHF TRBV19 - - TRBJ1-5
TGCAGCGTTGAAGGAGGGTGGGGTGGCTACACCTTC CSVEGGWGGYTF TRBV29-1 - - TRBJ1-2
TGTGCCAGCAGCCACAGACGGTACAATGAGCAGTTCTTC CASSHRRYNEQFF TRBV7-2 - - TRBJ2-1
TGTGCCAGCTCACCGGCCTCGGGGGGAGGGGCGCTGCTGTACTCTGGAAACACCATATATTTT CASSPASGGGALLYSGNTIYF TRBV18 - - TRBJ1-3
TGTGCCAGCAGTTCCCCTAGGACAGGGGAAGGCGAGCAGTACTTC CASSSPRTGEGEQYF TRBV28 TRBD1 - TRBJ2-7
TGTGCCAGTAGTATAGATCAGCGGGGGAATAATGAGCAGTTCTTC CASSIDQRGNNEQFF TRBV19 TRBD2 - TRBJ2-1
TGTGCCAGCAGCCCGCGGGGCGATTCTAACAATGAGCAGTTCTTC CASSPRGDSNNEQFF TRBV7-3 - - TRBJ2-1
TGTGCCAGCAGCCTAGACATTACAGGTTTAGGAGCTTTCTTT CASSLDITGLGAFF TRBV11-2 - few TRBJ1-1
TGTGCCAGCAGCTTATCTGCGGTGGGTGGTGACGAGCAGTACTTC CASSLSAVGGDEQYF TRBV7-2 - - TRBJ2-7
TGTGCCAGCAGCTTAGGGGGGACAGCAAGCTCCTATAATTCACCCCTCCACTTT CASSLGGTASSYNSPLHF TRBV13 TRBD1 - TRBJ1-6
TGCGCCAGCAGCTTGGGCCGAGATCAGCCCCAGCATTTT CASSLGRDQPQHF TRBV5-1 - - TRBJ1-5
TGTGCCAGCAGCAAAGTGACCTGGACTAGCGGGAGGAAAGAGACCCAGTACTTC CASSKVTWTSGRKETQYF TRBV21-1 - - TRBJ2-5
TGTGCCAGCAGCCAGGGTGGAGGGGGGGCCAGCAATGAGCAGTTCTTC CASSQGGGGASNEQFF TRBV3-1/TRBV3-2 - once TRBJ2-1
TGTGCCAGCAGCTCAGGACTAGCGGGAAAGGACGAGCAGTACTTC CASSSGLAGKDEQYF TRBV7-2 TRBD2 - TRBJ2-7
TGTGCCAGCAGCCTTGGAGGGATTGCTAACTATGGCTACACCTTC CASSLGGIANYGYTF TRBV5-4 - - TRBJ1-2
TGTGCCAGCAGCCAAGTAATAGGAGGAACTGAAGCTTTCTTT CASSQVIGGTEAFF TRBV7-9 - once TRBJ1-1
TGTGCCAGCAAGGGTGGGAGGGACGGTTACAATGAGCAGTTCTTC CASKGGRDGYNEQFF TRBV3-1/TRBV3-2 TRBD2 - TRBJ2-1
TGTGCCAGCAGGACAGGGGAGGCTGGGGCCAACGTCCTGACTTTC CASRTGEAGANVLTF TRBV28 TRBD1 - TRBJ2-6
TGTGCCAGCATCAAAAGACTAGCGGGAGGTAATGAGCAGTTCTTC CASIKRLAGGNEQFF TRBV6-5 TRBD2 - TRBJ2-1